Detailed here is one T cell receptor (beta chain). Its antigen remains unknown. This record belongs to a study of Ad26.COV2.S vaccination and SARS-CoV-2 variants. Study-level information: Once or twice, 56 days apart, Ad26.COV2.S was delivered intramuscularly. General study points: Analytic work on TCR breadth and depth might have understated the full extent of total T cell responses. Recipients of either vaccine or placebo displayed similar breadth of non-spike TCRs.

Assay: immunoSEQ multiplex PCR; the TCRdb copy retains only in-frame clones and omits some. The table shows some 450,000 clones, with less than 95% occurring only once. Noted treatment: around 19 received Ad26.COV2.S at low or high dose, single or two shots; about 5 received placebo; per-sample allocation not given. At day 63 after the first vaccine or placebo injection, samples were drawn. Vaccination used an Ad26 vector expressing Wuhan-strain SARS-CoV-2 spike. CDR3 length equals 15 residues. Germline CDR1 and CDR2: SGHRS and YFSETQ. The germline V and J ends were trimmed by 3 bases and 0 bases, with 11 bases remaining between them.

This chain links TRBV5-1 with TRBJ2-3; D is ambiguous. The TCR sequence derives from a person aged 18 to 65 who received the Ad26.COV2.S COVID-19 vaccine or a placebo. The sample in question was peripheral blood, obtained in a trial of Ad26.COV2.S vaccine versus placebo. DNA for the CDR3: TGCGCCAGCAGCTCGGACGTTTCTAGCACAGATACGCAGTATTTT. This codes for CASSSDVSSTDTQYF. Together with reference TRBV5-1 and TRBJ2-3, the CDR3 gives the full variable domain: KAGVTQTPRYLIKTRGQQVTLSCSPISGHRSVSWYQQTPGQGLQFLFEYFSETQRNKGNFPGRFSGRQFSNSRSEMNVSTLELGDSALYLCASSSDVSSTDTQYFGPGTRLTVL.